This T cell receptor (beta chain) was sequenced in a study of Graves' ophthalmopathy and Graves' hyperthyroidism. Study-level findings and limits: Progression of ophthalmopathy was predicted by the model with 60% to 71% sensitivity and under 85% specificity.

Trimming stripped 2 bases from V and 1 base from J, with 5 bases between. There are 13 residues in the CDR3. Orbital computed tomography and thyroid ultrasound, along with TRAb, serum thyroxine and clinical symptoms, underpinned diagnosis. Amplified material comprised TCR beta CDR3 regions derived from RNA transcripts. HTBI primers primed a first-round RT-PCR, and a second-round multiplex PCR followed. TCRdb recomputed calls from the multiplex PCR reads with MiXCR, one row per CDR3 protein. The data show 1 million to 1.3 million distinct CDR3 sequences, about two fifths seen once. This clonotype was picked up a small number of times. Its specificity is not known.

The receptor comes from an adult man with Graves' hyperthyroidism. V gene TRBV12-3 or TRBV12-4 combines with J gene TRBJ1-2, with no clear D. Sequencing was done on a sample of peripheral blood or thyroid tissue (not recorded which). The CDR3 region has the DNA TGTGCCAGCAGTTTACCGGATAACTATGGCTACACCTTC. Translating it yields CASSLPDNYGYTF.